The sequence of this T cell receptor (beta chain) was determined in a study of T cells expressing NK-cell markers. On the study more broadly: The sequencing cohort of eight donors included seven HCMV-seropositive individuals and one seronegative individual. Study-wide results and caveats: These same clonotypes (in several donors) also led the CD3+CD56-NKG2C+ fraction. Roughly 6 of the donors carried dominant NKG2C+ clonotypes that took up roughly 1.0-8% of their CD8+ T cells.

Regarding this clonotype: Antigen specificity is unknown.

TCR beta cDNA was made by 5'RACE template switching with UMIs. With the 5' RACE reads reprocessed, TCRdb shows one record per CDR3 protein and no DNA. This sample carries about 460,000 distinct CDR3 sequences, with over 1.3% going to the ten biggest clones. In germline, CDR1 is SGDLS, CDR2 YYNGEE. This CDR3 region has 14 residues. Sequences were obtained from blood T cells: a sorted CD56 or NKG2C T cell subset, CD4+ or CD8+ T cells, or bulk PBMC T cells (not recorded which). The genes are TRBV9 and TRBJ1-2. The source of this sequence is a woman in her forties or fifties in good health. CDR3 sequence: CASSVGGGEDGYTF.